This is a list of T cell receptor beta chains from one sample in a study of shared clonotypes between healthy human individuals. Sequencing used immunoSEQ multiplex PCR; TCRdb keeps in-frame clones, though not all of them. Of some 490,000 clones in the sample, roughly 80% are singletons; the top ten hold about 13%. The sample was PBMCs. The source is a woman in her thirties or forties in good health. Some clones in this sample may be carry-over from other donors' samples. Each CDR3 is given with its conserved first and last residue. D genes are given only for firm matches. Not every row has a clone size; where given, it reads once, few, many or a size class.

j_call	clone_size	d_call	v_call	cdr3_aa	cdr3_nt
TRBJ1-5	-	TRBD1	TRBV28	CASSSPDRLNQPQHF	TGTGCCAGCAGTTCTCCGGACAGGTTAAATCAGCCCCAGCATTTT
TRBJ2-6	-	TRBD2	TRBV27	CASSSGSSGANVLTF	TGTGCCAGCAGTAGCGGGAGCTCTGGGGCCAACGTCCTGACTTTC
TRBJ2-2	few	-	TRBV4-3	CASSQLAASGELFF	TGCGCCAGCAGCCAACTAGCTGCCTCCGGGGAGCTGTTTTTT
TRBJ2-6	-	-	TRBV5-4	CASSLDSSSGANVLTF	TGTGCCAGCAGCTTGGACAGCAGCTCTGGGGCCAACGTCCTGACTTTC
TRBJ1-1	-	-	TRBV29-1	CSVGGVNTEAFF	TGCAGCGTTGGGGGGGTGAACACTGAAGCTTTCTTT
TRBJ2-2	-	-	TRBV14	CASSQIVNTGELFF	TGTGCCAGCAGCCAAATCGTAAACACCGGGGAGCTGTTTTTT
TRBJ2-7	-	TRBD1	TRBV7-8	CASSPPGQGAHEQYF	TGTGCCAGCAGCCCCCCGGGACAGGGGGCCCACGAGCAGTACTTC
TRBJ2-7	-	-	TRBV7-7	CASSLEVASVEQYF	TGTGCCAGCAGCTTAGAGGTGGCTAGCGTCGAGCAGTACTTC
TRBJ2-1	-	TRBD2	TRBV13	CASSSGLAGVGAYNEQFF	TGTGCCAGCAGTTCGGGACTAGCGGGAGTTGGGGCCTACAATGAGCAGTTCTTC
TRBJ2-3	-	TRBD1	TRBV7-2	CASSLVGDRATDTQYF	TGTGCCAGCAGCTTAGTCGGGGACAGGGCCACAGATACGCAGTATTTT
TRBJ1-3	-	-	TRBV2	CATVDPNSGNTIYF	TGTGCCACCGTGGACCCAAACTCTGGAAACACCATATATTTT
TRBJ2-5	-	TRBD2	TRBV7-8	CASSLGLAPAGGGETQYF	TGTGCCAGCAGCCTCGGACTAGCGCCCGCGGGAGGGGGCGAGACCCAGTACTTC
TRBJ1-4	many	TRBD1	TRBV28	CASSSPRANRGEKLFF	TGTGCCAGCAGTTCGCCCCGCGCCAACAGGGGGGAAAAACTGTTTTTT
TRBJ2-7	many	TRBD2	TRBV5-1	CASSSSTSGPGEQYF	TGCGCCAGCAGCTCCTCGACTAGCGGGCCCGGCGAGCAGTACTTC
TRBJ2-5	-	-	TRBV6-5	CASSLSGRQVTQYF	TGTGCCAGCAGTCTCTCGGGCAGGCAGGTGACCCAGTACTTC
TRBJ2-5	-	-	TRBV10-2	CASSAAKRETQYF	TGCGCCAGCAGTGCAGCGAAAAGAGAGACCCAGTACTTC
TRBJ1-4	-	TRBD1	TRBV27	CASSQYSGTGNEKLFF	TGTGCCAGCAGTCAATACTCCGGGACAGGGAATGAAAAACTGTTTTTT
TRBJ2-7	-	TRBD1	TRBV18	CASSPGTGTYEQYF	TGTGCCAGCTCACCGGGGACAGGGACCTACGAGCAGTACTTC
TRBJ2-2	once	TRBD1	TRBV9	CASNPGTGNTGELFF	TGTGCCAGCAACCCCGGGACAGGGAACACCGGGGAGCTGTTTTTT
TRBJ1-2	-	TRBD1	TRBV18	CASSLSGQQPYGYTF	TGTGCCAGCTCACTATCGGGACAGCAACCCTATGGCTACACCTTC
TRBJ1-2	-	-	TRBV5-1	CASSLSGTSYGYTF	TGCGCCAGCAGCTTGTCTGGGACATCCTATGGCTACACCTTC
TRBJ1-5	many	-	TRBV6-1	CASSEESKQPQHF	TGTGCCAGCAGTGAAGAGAGTAAGCAGCCCCAGCATTTT
TRBJ2-3	many	-	TRBV5-1	CASHRGGSTDTQYF	TGCGCCAGCCACAGAGGGGGGTCCACAGATACGCAGTATTTT
TRBJ2-3	-	TRBD2	TRBV15	CATSKNPVVAGVTDTQYF	TGCGCCACCAGCAAAAATCCTGTTGTAGCGGGAGTTACAGATACGCAGTATTTT
TRBJ1-4	-	TRBD1	TRBV2	CASRGQVGEKLFF	TGTGCCAGCAGGGGACAGGTGGGAGAAAAACTGTTTTTT
TRBJ2-5	-	-	TRBV7-3	CASSLSGGRGGETQYF	TGTGCCAGCAGCTTAAGTGGCGGGAGAGGGGGAGAGACCCAGTACTTC
TRBJ1-2	-	-	TRBV15	CATSRDRLSASGYTF	TGTGCCACCAGCAGAGATCGCCTGTCAGCCTCTGGCTACACCTTC
TRBJ2-2	many	-	TRBV5-1	CASSLAEGLGTGELFF	TGCGCCAGCAGCTTGGCTGAGGGATTGGGCACCGGGGAGCTGTTTTTT
TRBJ2-5	-	-	TRBV5-8	CASSLWGVGPRQETQYF	TGTGCCAGCAGCTTGTGGGGGGTGGGACCCAGACAAGAGACCCAGTACTTC
TRBJ2-5	-	-	TRBV30	CAWRPETAQETQYF	TGTGCCTGGAGACCAGAGACCGCCCAAGAGACCCAGTACTTC
TRBJ2-1	-	TRBD2	TRBV7-9	CASSLGLAVDEQFF	TGTGCCAGCAGCTTAGGACTAGCGGTGGATGAGCAGTTCTTC
TRBJ1-3	-	TRBD1	TRBV5-5	CASNPGQGKYSGNTIYF	TGTGCCAGCAACCCAGGACAGGGGAAATACTCTGGAAACACCATATATTTT
TRBJ2-7	-	TRBD2	TRBV6-1	CASSAYIGTSGNEQYF	TGTGCCAGCAGTGCTTATATCGGGACTAGCGGGAACGAGCAGTACTTC
TRBJ2-3	-	TRBD2	TRBV7-3	CASSLGREAIGDTQYF	TGTGCCAGCAGCTTAGGGCGGGAGGCAATTGGAGATACGCAGTATTTT
TRBJ2-7	-	TRBD1	TRBV2	CASRPTGGKEQYF	TGTGCCAGCAGACCCACAGGGGGCAAAGAGCAGTACTTC
TRBJ1-1	-	TRBD1	TRBV27	CAIRQGGLNTEAFF	TGTGCCATCCGACAGGGGGGTTTGAACACTGAAGCTTTCTTT
TRBJ2-1	-	TRBD2	TRBV28	CASRPATSGDNEQFF	TGTGCCAGCAGACCGGCGACTAGCGGGGACAATGAGCAGTTCTTC
TRBJ2-1	-	TRBD2	TRBV9	CASSVGGRMDSEQFF	TGTGCCAGCAGCGTAGGCGGGAGGATGGATAGTGAGCAGTTCTTC
TRBJ1-2	-	TRBD1	TRBV28	CASRSTGSNYGYTF	TGTGCCAGCAGGTCGACAGGGTCCAACTATGGCTACACCTTC
TRBJ2-3	-	TRBD2	TRBV19	CASSALLAGGFTDTQYF	TGTGCCAGTAGTGCCCTGCTAGCGGGAGGGTTCACAGATACGCAGTATTTT
TRBJ2-2	-	-	TRBV15	CATSSSTGIGLNTGELFF	TGTGCCACCAGCTCCTCGACAGGGATTGGACTAAACACCGGGGAGCTGTTTTTT
TRBJ2-2	once	TRBD1	TRBV6-6	CASSGTEVSGELFF	TGTGCCAGCAGTGGGACAGAAGTCAGCGGGGAGCTGTTTTTT
TRBJ1-1	-	TRBD1	TRBV30	CAWSVASGQGKAFF	TGTGCCTGGAGTGTTGCCTCGGGACAGGGGAAAGCTTTCTTT
TRBJ1-1	-	-	TRBV4-2	CASSQDRMGNTEAFF	TGTGCCAGCAGCCAAGATCGAATGGGGAACACTGAAGCTTTCTTT
TRBJ2-1	-	TRBD2	TRBV29-1	CSVVGLAGGLEQFF	TGCAGCGTTGTGGGACTAGCGGGAGGTCTCGAGCAGTTCTTC
TRBJ2-5	-	-	TRBV7-3	CASSLSRADETQYF	TGTGCCAGCAGCTTAAGCAGGGCGGACGAGACCCAGTACTTC
TRBJ2-7	-	TRBD1	TRBV5-6	CASSFSGGKAYEQYF	TGTGCCAGCAGCTTCTCAGGGGGCAAGGCCTACGAGCAGTACTTC
TRBJ2-5	-	TRBD1	TRBV14	CASSRQGFSETQYF	TGTGCCAGCAGCCGACAGGGATTTTCGGAGACCCAGTACTTC
TRBJ2-1	-	TRBD1	TRBV5-1	CASSRTGGESNEQFF	TGCGCCAGCAGCCGTACAGGGGGAGAGAGCAATGAGCAGTTCTTC
TRBJ1-2	-	-	TRBV29-1	CSSRRAGYGYTF	TGCAGCTCGCGGCGAGCAGGCTATGGCTACACCTTC
TRBJ2-3	-	TRBD2	TRBV19	CASLQAGELNTQYF	TGTGCCAGTCTTCAAGCGGGAGAGCTAAATACGCAGTATTTT
TRBJ1-5	few	-	TRBV15	CATSRDRGGYQPQHF	TGTGCCACCAGCAGAGACAGGGGAGGCTATCAGCCCCAGCATTTT
TRBJ1-2	-	-	TRBV18	CASSPAAELYGYTF	TGTGCCAGCTCACCGGCAGCTGAGCTCTATGGCTACACCTTC
TRBJ1-2	-	-	TRBV28	CASSNRKGQIYGYTF	TGTGCCAGCAGTAACAGGAAAGGACAGATTTATGGCTACACCTTC
TRBJ2-5	-	-	TRBV10-3	CAISDGRQETQYF	TGTGCCATCAGTGATGGCCGGCAAGAGACCCAGTACTTC
TRBJ1-1	-	TRBD1	TRBV28	CASSLLDRGNTEAFF	TGTGCCAGCAGTTTATTAGACAGGGGAAACACTGAAGCTTTCTTT
TRBJ2-4	-	-	TRBV4-1	CASSQLKLWGNIQYF	TGCGCCAGCAGCCAGCTGAAGTTGTGGGGAAACATTCAGTACTTC
TRBJ1-3	-	-	TRBV13	CASSLGYTIYF	TGTGCCAGCAGCTTGGGTTACACCATATATTTT
TRBJ2-7	-	-	TRBV9	CASSVTGDLSYEQYF	TGTGCCAGCAGCGTAACAGGGGACTTATCCTACGAGCAGTACTTC
TRBJ1-5	-	TRBD1	TRBV5-1	CASSTSDRAAVGYSNQPQHF	TGCGCCAGCAGCACCTCCGACAGGGCGGCGGTAGGTTATAGCAATCAGCCCCAGCATTTT